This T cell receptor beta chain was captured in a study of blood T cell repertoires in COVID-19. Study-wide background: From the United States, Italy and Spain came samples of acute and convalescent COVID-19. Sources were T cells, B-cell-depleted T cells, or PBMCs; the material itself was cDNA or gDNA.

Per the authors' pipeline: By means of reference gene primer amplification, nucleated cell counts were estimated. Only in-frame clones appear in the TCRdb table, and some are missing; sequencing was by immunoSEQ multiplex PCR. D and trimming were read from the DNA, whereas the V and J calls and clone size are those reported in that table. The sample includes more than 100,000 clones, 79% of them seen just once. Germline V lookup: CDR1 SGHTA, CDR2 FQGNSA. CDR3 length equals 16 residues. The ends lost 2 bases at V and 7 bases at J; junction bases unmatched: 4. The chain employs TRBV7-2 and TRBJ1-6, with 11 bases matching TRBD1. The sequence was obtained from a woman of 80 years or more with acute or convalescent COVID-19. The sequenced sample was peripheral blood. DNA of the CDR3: TGTGCCAGCAGCTTAACGGGGGACAGGGGGAATTCACCCCTCCACTTT. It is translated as CASSLTGDRGNSPLHF.